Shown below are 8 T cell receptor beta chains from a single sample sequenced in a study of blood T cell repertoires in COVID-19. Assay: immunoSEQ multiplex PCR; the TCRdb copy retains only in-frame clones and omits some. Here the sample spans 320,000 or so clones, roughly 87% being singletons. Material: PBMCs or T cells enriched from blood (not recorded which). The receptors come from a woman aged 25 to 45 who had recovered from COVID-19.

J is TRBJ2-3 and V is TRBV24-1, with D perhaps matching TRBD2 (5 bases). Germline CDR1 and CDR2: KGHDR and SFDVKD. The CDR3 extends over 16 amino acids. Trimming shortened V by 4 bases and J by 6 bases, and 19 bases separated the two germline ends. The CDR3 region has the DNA TGTGCCACCAGTGACAAGCGGACTGAGGATCGGGATACGCAGTATTTT. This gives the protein CATSDKRTEDRDTQYF.

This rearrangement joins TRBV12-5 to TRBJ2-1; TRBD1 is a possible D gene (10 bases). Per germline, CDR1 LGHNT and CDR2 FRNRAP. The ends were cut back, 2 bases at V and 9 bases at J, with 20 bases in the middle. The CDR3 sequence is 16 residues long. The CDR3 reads CASGLSSGTGEGEQFF. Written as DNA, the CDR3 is TGTGCTAGTGGTTTGTCTAGCGGGACAGGGGAAGGTGAGCAGTTCTTC.

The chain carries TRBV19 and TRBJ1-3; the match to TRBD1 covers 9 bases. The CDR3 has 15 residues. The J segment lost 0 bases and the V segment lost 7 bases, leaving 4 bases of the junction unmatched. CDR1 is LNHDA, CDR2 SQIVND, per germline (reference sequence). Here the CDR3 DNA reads TGTGCCAGTACGAGGGACAGGGTCTCTGGAAACACCATATATTTT. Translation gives CASTRDRVSGNTIYF.

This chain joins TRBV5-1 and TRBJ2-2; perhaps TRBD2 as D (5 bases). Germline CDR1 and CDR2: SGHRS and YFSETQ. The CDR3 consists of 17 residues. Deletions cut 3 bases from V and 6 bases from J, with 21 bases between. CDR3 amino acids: CASSSTSRTYYAGELFF. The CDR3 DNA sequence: TGCGCCAGCAGCTCGACGAGTCGGACTTATTATGCCGGGGAGCTGTTTTTT.

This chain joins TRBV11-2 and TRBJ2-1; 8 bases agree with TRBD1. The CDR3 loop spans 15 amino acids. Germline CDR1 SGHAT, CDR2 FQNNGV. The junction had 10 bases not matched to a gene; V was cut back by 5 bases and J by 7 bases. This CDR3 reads CASSLQGQGSNEQFF. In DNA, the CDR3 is TGTGCCAGCAGCCTCCAAGGACAGGGCTCTAATGAGCAGTTCTTC.

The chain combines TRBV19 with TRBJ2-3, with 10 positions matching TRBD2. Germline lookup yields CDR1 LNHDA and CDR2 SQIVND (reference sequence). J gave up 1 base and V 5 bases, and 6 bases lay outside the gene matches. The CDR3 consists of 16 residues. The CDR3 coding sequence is TGTGCCAGTAGTGTCCTACTAGCGGGGCGCACAGATACGCAGTATTTT. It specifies CASSVLLAGRTDTQYF.

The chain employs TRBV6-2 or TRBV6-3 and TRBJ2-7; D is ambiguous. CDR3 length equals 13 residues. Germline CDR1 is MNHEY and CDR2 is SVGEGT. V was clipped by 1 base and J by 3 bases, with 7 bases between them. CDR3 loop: CASSYWAGYEQYF. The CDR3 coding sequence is TGTGCCAGCAGTTACTGGGCAGGCTACGAGCAGTACTTC.

CDR3 coding DNA: TGCGCCAGCAGCCAAGGATTGCAGGGGGCAGATACGCAGTATTTT. This translates into CASSQGLQGADTQYF. This chain connects TRBV4-1 to TRBJ2-3; 7 bases are shared with TRBD1. In germline, CDR1 is MGHRA, CDR2 YSYEKL. The CDR3 contains 15 residues. V lost 1 base, J lost 4 bases, and 5 bases stayed unmatched.